One and the same sample provided the 4 T cell receptor beta chains below, sequenced in a study of T-cell reconstitution after alpha-beta-depleted transplantation in children. Preparation of the TCRbeta library involved a method that used unique molecular identifiers. TCRdb re-derived calls from the PCR reads in MiXCR, one entry per CDR3 protein. In the table there are hundreds of thousands of distinct CDR3 sequences, over 10% of which are singletons. The sequencing used PBMCs, collected before TCRalphabeta/CD19-depleted stem cell transplant. The source is a girl aged 2-9 years with congenital amegakaryocytic thrombocytopenia, due to receive a stem cell transplant.

This clonotype has a handful of counts. The CDR3 coding sequence is TGTGCCAGCAGCTTAGAGCAAGCGGTCCAAGAGACCCAGTACTTC. Translating gives CASSLEQAVQETQYF. This chain uses TRBV7-2 with TRBJ2-5, with a tentative D call TRBD2 (5 bases). Trimming left V 1 base short and J 1 base short, with 10 bases between. CDR1 SGHTA and CDR2 FQGNSA come from the germline V gene. The CDR3 spans 15 residues.

This clonotype has ten or more counts. The V and J genes are TRBV7-9 and TRBJ1-1; possibly TRBD1 for D (5 bases). The germline V gene has CDR1 SEHNR and CDR2 FQNEAQ (reference sequence). The length of the CDR3 is 15 residues. V lost 3 bases to trimming and J lost 2 bases, with 13 bases between them. CDR3 sequence reads: CASSFFRDPNTEAFF. CDR3 DNA: TGTGCCAGCAGCTTTTTCCGGGACCCTAACACTGAAGCTTTCTTT.

This clonotype has at least ten counts. V gene TRBV12-3 or TRBV12-4 combines with J gene TRBJ2-5, with TRBD2 identical over 11 bases. With V trimmed by 7 bases and J by 3 bases, 13 bases remained unmatched. The CDR3 loop spans 17 amino acids. Here the CDR3 reads CASNGLAGGPEEETQYF. The CDR3 nucleotides read TGTGCCAGCAATGGACTAGCGGGTGGACCAGAGGAAGAGACCCAGTACTTC.

Note on this clonotype: At one of its ends the junction is not consistent with the germline gene, which may arise from a read error. The V and J genes are TRBV7-7 and TRBJ2-2; D possibly corresponds to TRBD2 (6 bases). This CDR3 is built from 18 residues. Germline values: CDR1 SSHAT, CDR2 FNYEAQ (reference sequence). The CDR3 loop reads CASSPFPGRRDMAGGLFF. The CDR3, as DNA: TGTGCCAGCAGCCCTTTCCCGGGACGGCGGGATATGGCCGGGGGGCTGTTTTTT.